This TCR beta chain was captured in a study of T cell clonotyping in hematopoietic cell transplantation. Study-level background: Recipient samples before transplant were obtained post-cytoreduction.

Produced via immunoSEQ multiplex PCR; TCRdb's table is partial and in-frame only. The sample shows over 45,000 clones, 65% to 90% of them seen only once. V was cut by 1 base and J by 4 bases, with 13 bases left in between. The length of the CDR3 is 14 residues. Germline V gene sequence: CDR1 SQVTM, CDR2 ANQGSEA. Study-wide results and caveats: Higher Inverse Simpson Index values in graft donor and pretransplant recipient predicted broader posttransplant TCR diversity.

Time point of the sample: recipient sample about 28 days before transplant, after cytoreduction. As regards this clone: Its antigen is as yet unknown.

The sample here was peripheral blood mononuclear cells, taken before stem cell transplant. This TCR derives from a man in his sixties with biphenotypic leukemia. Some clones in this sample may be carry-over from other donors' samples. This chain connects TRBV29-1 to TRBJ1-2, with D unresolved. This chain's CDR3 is CSVEAPGRSYGYTF. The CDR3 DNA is TGCAGCGTTGAAGCCCCCGGGAGAAGCTATGGCTACACCTTC.